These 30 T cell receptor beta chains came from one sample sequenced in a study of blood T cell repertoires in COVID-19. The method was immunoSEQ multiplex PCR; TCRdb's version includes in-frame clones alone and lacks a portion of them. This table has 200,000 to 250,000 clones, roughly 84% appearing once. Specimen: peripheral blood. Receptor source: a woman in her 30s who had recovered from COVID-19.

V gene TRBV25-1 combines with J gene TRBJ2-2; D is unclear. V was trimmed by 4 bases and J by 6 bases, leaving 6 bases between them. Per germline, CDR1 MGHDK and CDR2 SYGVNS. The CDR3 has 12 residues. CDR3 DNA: TGTGCCAGCAGTGTCCGGGCCGGGGAGCTGTTTTTT. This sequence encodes CASSVRAGELFF.

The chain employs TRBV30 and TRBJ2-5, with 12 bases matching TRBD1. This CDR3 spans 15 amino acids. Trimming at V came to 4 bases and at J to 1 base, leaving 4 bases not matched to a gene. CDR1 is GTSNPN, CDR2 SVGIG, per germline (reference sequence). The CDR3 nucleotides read TGTGCCTGGAAAGGGGACAGGGGGCGCCAAGAGACCCAGTACTTC. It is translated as CAWKGDRGRQETQYF. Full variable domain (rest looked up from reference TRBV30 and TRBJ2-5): SQTIHQWPATLVQPVGSPLSLECTVEGTSNPNLYWYRQAAGRGLQLLFYSVGIGQISSEVPQNLSASRPQDRQFILSSKKLLLSDSGFYLCAWKGDRGRQETQYFGPGTRLLVL.

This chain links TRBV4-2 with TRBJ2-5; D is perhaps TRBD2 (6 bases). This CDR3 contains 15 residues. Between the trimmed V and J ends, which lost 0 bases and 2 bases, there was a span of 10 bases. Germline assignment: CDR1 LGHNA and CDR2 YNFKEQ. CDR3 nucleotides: TGTGCCAGCAGCCAAGAAGGCCTAGCGCAAGAGACCCAGTACTTC. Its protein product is CASSQEGLAQETQYF.

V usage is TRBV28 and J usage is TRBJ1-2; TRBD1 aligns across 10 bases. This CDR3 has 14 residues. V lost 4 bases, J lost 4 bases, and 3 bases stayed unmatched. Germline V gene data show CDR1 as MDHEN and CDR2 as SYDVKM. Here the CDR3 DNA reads TGTGCCAGCAGTTGGGGACAGGGGCCCTATGGCTACACCTTC. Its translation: CASSWGQGPYGYTF.

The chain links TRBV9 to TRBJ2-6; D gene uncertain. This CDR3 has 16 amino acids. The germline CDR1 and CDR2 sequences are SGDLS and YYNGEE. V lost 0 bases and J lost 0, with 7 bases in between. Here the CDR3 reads CASSVEAFSGANVLTF. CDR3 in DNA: TGTGCCAGCAGCGTAGAAGCATTCTCTGGGGCCAACGTCCTGACTTTC. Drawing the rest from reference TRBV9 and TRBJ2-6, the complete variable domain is DSGVTQTPKHLITATGQRVTLRCSPRSGDLSVYWYQQSLDQGLQFLIQYYNGEERAKGNILERFSAQQFPDLHSELNLSSLELGDSALYFCASSVEAFSGANVLTFGAGSRLTVL.

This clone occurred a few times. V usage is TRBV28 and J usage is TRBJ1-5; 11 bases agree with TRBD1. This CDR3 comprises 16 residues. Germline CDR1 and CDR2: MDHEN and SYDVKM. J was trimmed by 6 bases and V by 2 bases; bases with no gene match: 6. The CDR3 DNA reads TGTGCCAGCAGTTTACCGGGGACAGGGGGATTTCAGCCCCAGCATTTT. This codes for CASSLPGTGGFQPQHF.

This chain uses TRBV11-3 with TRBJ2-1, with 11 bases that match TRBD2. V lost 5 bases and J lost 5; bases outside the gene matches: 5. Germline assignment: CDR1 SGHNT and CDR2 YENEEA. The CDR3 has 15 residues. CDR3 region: CASSPASGGNNEQFF. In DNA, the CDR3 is TGTGCCAGCAGCCCCGCTAGCGGGGGGAACAATGAGCAGTTCTTC.

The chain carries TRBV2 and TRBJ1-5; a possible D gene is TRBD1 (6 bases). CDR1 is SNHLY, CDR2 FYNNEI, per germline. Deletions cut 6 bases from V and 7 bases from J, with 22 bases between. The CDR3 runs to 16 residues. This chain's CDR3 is CASRPGPVGGQQPQHF. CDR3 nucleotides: TGTGCCAGCAGACCTGGACCCGTGGGGGGGCAGCAGCCCCAGCATTTT.

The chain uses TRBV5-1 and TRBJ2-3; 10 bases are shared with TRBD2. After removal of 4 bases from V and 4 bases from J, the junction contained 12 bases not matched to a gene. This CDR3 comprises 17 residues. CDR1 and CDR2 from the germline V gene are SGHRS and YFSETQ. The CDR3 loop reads CASSKAPSGSTSDTQYF. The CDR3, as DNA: TGCGCCAGCAGCAAGGCTCCTAGCGGGAGTACCTCAGATACGCAGTATTTT. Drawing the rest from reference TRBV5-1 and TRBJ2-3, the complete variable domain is KAGVTQTPRYLIKTRGQQVTLSCSPISGHRSVSWYQQTPGQGLQFLFEYFSETQRNKGNFPGRFSGRQFSNSRSEMNVSTLELGDSALYLCASSKAPSGSTSDTQYFGPGTRLTVL.

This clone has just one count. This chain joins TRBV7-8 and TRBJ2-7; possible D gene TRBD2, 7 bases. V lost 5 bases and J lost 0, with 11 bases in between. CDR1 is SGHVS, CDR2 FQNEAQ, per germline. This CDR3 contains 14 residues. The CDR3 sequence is CASSAGANSYEQYF. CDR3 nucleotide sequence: TGTGCCAGCAGCGCGGGGGCAAACTCCTACGAGCAGTACTTC.

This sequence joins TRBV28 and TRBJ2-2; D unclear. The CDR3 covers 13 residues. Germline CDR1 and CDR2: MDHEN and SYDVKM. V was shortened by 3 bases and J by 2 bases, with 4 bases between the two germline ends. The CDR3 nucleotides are TGTGCCAGCAGTTTTCCAAACACCGGGGAGCTGTTTTTT. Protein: CASSFPNTGELFF.

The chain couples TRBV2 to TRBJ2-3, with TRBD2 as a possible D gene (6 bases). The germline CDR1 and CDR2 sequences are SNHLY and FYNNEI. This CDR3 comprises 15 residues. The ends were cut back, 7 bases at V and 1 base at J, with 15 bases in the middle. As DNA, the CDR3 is TGTGCCAGCATTCGGAGGGTCCCCGGCACAGATACGCAGTATTTT. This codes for CASIRRVPGTDTQYF.

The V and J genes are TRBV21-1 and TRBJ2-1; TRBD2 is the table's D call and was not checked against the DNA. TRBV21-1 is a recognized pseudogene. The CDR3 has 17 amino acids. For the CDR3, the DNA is TGTGCCAGCAGCAAAGTCGACCTAGCGGGAGATCGCCATGAGCAGTTCTTC. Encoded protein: CASSKVDLAGDRHEQFF.

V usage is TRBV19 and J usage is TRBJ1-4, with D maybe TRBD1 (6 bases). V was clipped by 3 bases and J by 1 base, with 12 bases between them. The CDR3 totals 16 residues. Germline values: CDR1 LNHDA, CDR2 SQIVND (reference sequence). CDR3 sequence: CASSIGRGITNEKLFF. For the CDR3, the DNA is TGTGCCAGTAGTATTGGCAGGGGAATAACTAATGAAAAACTGTTTTTT.

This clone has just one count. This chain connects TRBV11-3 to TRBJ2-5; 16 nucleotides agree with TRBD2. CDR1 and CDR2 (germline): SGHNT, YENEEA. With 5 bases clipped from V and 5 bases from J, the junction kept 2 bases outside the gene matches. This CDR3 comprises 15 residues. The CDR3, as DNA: TGTGCCAGCAGCCCGGGACTAGCGGGGGGGGAGACCCAGTACTTC. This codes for CASSPGLAGGETQYF.

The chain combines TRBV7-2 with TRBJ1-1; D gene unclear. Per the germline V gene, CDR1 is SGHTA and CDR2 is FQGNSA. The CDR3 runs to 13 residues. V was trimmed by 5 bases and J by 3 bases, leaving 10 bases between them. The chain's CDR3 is CASSPQRDTEAFF. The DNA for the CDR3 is TGTGCCAGCAGCCCGCAGCGGGACACTGAAGCTTTCTTT.

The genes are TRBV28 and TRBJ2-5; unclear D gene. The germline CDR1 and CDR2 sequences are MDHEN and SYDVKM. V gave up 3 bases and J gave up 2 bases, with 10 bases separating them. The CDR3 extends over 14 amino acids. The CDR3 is CASSFLGRQETQYF. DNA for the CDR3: TGTGCCAGCAGTTTTCTGGGCCGTCAAGAGACCCAGTACTTC.

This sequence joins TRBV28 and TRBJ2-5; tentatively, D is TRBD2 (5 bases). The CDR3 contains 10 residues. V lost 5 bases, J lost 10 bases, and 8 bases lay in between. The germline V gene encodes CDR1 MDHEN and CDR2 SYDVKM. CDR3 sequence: CASSVRDQYF. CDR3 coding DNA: TGTGCCAGCAGTGTCCGGGACCAGTACTTC.

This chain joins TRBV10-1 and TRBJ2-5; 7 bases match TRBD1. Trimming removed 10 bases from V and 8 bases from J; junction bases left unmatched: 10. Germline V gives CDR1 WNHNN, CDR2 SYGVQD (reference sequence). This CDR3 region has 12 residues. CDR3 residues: CATGTAQGTQYF. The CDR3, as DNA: TGCGCCACCGGGACAGCCCAAGGAACCCAGTACTTC.

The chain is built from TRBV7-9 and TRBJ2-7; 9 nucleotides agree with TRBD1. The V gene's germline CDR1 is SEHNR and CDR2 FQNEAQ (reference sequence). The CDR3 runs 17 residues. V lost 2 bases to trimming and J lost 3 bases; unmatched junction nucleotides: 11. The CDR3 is CASSLNFWDRAYYEQYF. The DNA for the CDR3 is TGTGCCAGCAGCTTAAATTTTTGGGACAGGGCTTACTACGAGCAGTACTTC.

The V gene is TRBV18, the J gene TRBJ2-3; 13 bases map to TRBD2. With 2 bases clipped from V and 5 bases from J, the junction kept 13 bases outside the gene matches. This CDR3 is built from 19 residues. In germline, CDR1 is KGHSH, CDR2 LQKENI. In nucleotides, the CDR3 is TGTGCCAGCTCACCAGGGACAGACTCCACTAGCGGGAGGGGAGATACGCAGTATTTT. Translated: CASSPGTDSTSGRGDTQYF.

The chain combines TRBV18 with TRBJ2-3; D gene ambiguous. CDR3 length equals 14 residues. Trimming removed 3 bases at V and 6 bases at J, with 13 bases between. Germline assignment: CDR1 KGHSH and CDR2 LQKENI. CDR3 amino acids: CASSPLSSHDTQYF. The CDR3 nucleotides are TGTGCCAGCTCACCTCTGAGCTCCCACGATACGCAGTATTTT. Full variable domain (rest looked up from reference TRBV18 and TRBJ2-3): NAGVMQNPRHLVRRRGQEARLRCSPMKGHSHVYWYRQLPEEGLKFMVYLQKENIIDESGMPKERFSAEFPKEGPSILRIQQVVRGDSAAYFCASSPLSSHDTQYFGPGTRLTVL.

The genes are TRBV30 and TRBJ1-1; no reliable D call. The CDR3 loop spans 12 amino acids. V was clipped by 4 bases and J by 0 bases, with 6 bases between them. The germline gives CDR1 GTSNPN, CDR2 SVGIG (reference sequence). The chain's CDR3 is CAWMRVNTEAFF. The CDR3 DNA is TGTGCCTGGATGAGGGTGAACACTGAAGCTTTCTTT.

CDR3 loop: CASSLGTSGSEQYF. The CDR3 DNA reads TGTGCCAGCAGCTTAGGGACTAGCGGCTCCGAGCAGTACTTC. The rearrangement links TRBV7-2 to TRBJ2-7; 10 nucleotides align to TRBD2. This CDR3 is built from 14 residues. CDR1 and CDR2 (germline): SGHTA, FQGNSA. The V and J ends lost 1 base and 6 bases, in that order; junction bases with no gene match: 3. The variable domain in full, completed from reference TRBV7-2 and TRBJ2-7, reads GAGVSQSPSNKVTEKGKDVELRCDPISGHTALYWYRQSLGQGLEFLIYFQGNSAPDKSGLPSDRFSAERTGGSVSTLTIQRTQQEDSAVYLCASSLGTSGSEQYFGPGTRLTVT.

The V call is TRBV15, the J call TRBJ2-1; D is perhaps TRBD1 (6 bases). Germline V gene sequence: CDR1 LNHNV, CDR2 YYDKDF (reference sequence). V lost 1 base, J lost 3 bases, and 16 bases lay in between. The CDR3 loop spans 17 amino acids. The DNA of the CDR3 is TGTGCCACCAGCAGAGGGGCCCTTACAGGGCGCTACAATGAGCAGTTCTTC. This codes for CATSRGALTGRYNEQFF.

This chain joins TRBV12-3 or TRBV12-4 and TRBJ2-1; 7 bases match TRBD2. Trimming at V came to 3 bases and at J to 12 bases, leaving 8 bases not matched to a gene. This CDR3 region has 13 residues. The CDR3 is CASSLAGRGLQFF. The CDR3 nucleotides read TGTGCCAGCAGTTTGGCAGGGCGGGGGTTGCAGTTCTTC.

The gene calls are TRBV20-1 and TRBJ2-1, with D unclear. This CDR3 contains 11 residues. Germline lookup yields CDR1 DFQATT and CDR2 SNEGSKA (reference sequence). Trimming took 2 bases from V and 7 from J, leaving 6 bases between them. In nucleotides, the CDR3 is TGCAGTGCTAGATCCCCTAATGAGCAGTTCTTC. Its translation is CSARSPNEQFF.

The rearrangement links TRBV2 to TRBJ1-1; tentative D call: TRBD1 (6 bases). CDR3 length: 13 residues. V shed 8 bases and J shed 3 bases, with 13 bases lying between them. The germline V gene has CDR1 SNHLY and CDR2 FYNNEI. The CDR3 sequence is CASGEGGYTEAFF. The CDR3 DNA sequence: TGTGCCAGCGGGGAGGGGGGTTACACTGAAGCTTTCTTT. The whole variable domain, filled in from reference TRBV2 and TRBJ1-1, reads EPEVTQTPSHQVTQMGQEVILRCVPISNHLYFYWYRQILGQKVEFLVSFYNNEISEKSEIFDDQFSVERPDGSNFTLKIRSTKLEDSAMYFCASGEGGYTEAFFGQGTRLTVV.

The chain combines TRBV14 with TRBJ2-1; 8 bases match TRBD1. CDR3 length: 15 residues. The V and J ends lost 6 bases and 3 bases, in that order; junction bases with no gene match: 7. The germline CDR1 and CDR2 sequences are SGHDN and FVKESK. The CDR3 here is CASRPTGASYNEQFF. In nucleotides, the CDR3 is TGTGCCAGCAGACCGACAGGGGCGAGCTACAATGAGCAGTTCTTC.

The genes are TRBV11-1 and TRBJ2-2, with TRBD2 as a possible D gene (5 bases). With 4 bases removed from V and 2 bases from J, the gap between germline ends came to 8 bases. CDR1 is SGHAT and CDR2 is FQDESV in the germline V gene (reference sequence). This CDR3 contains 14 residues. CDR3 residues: CASSSGINTGELFF. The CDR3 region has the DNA TGTGCCAGCAGCTCCGGGATTAACACCGGGGAGCTGTTTTTT.